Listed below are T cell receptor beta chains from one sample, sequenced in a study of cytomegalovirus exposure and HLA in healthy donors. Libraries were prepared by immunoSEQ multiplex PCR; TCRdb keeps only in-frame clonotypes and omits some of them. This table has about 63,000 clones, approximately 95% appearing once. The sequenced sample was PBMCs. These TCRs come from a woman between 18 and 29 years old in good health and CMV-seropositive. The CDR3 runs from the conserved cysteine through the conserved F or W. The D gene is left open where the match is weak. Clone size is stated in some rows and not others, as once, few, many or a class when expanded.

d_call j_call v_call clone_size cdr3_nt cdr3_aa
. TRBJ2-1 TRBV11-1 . TGTGCCAGCAGACCATCGGGCAATGAGCAGTTCTTC CASRPSGNEQFF
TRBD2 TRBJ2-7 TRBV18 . TGTGCCAGCTCACCACGGGCCAGCGGGAGGAGAGTCGAGCAGTACTTC CASSPRASGRRVEQYF
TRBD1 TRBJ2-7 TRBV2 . TGTGCCAGCAGACCAGACAGGGCCGAGCAGTACTTC CASRPDRAEQYF
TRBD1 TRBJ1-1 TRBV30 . TGTGCCTGGAGTGTAGCCGGGACAGTACCCACTGAAGCTTTCTTT CAWSVAGTVPTEAFF
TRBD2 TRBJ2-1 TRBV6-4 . TGTGCCAGCAGCCCGACCGGGACTAGCGGGTACAATGAGCAGTTCTTC CASSPTGTSGYNEQFF
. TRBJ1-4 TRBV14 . TGTGCCAGCAGCCAAAACGACAGATATGAAAAACTGTTTTTT CASSQNDRYEKLFF
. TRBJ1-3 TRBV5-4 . TGTGCCAGCAGCTTGGATGGGAGCACCATATATTTT CASSLDGSTIYF
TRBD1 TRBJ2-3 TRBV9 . TGTGCCAGCAGCCAAACAGGGGTCCACACAGATACGCAGTATTTT CASSQTGVHTDTQYF
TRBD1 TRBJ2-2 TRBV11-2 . TGTGCCAGCAGCTTGTGGACAGGGCGGTCCGGGGAGCTGTTTTTT CASSLWTGRSGELFF
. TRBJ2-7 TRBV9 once TGTGCCAGCAGCGTATCCCCGGACTCTGTAGACTACGAGCAGTACTTC CASSVSPDSVDYEQYF
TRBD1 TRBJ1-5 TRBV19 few TGTGCCACCTCCACCGGGACAGGGGGGCAGCCCCAGCATTTT CATSTGTGGQPQHF
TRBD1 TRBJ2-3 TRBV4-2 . TGTGCCAGCAGCCTTAGGGACAGGGGGCACACAGATACGCAGTATTTT CASSLRDRGHTDTQYF
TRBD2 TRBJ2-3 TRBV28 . TGTGCCAGCAGGGGGACTAGCGGGAAAAGAGTAGATACGCAGTATTTT CASRGTSGKRVDTQYF
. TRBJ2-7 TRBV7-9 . TGTGCCAGCAGCTTAGCGTCCTCGGGAACAGCACGCGAGCAGTACTTC CASSLASSGTAREQYF
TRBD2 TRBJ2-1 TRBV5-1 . TGCGCCAGCAGCCCAAGACTAGCGGGGATTACCTACAATGAGCAGTTCTTC CASSPRLAGITYNEQFF
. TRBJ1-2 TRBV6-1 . TGTGCCAGCAGTGAGGGAGGGAACACCTTC CASSEGGNTF
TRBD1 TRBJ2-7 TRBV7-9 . TGTGCCAGCAGCTTACCTGGGACAGGGGTCGGAGAGCAGTACTTC CASSLPGTGVGEQYF
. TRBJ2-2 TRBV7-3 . TGTGCCAGCAGCTTATTGCACGGCACCGGGGAGCTGTTTTTT CASSLLHGTGELFF
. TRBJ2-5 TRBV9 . TGTGCCAGCAGCCCTTGGGGTAGCGGAGAGACCCAGTACTTC CASSPWGSGETQYF
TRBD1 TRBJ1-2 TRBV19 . TGTGCCAGTAGTATGGGACAGAACTATGGCTACACCTTC CASSMGQNYGYTF
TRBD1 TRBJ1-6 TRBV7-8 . TGTGCCAGCAGCCACATAATGGGACAGGGAAGTCTCTATAATTCACCCCTCCACTTT CASSHIMGQGSLYNSPLHF
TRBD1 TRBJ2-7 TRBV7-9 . TGTGCCAGCAGCCCCGGGACAGGGTCTCACGAGCAGTACTTC CASSPGTGSHEQYF
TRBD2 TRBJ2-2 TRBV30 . TGTGCCTGGACAAGAACTAGCGGGAACACCGGGGAGCTGTTTTTT CAWTRTSGNTGELFF
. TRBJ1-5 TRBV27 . TGTGCCAGCAGTTTGATGCGGAATAGCAATCAGCCCCAGCATTTT CASSLMRNSNQPQHF
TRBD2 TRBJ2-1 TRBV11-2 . TGTGCCAGCAGCGACAGTGAACCGGGACTAGTCATAGGGTATGAGCAGTTCTTC CASSDSEPGLVIGYEQFF
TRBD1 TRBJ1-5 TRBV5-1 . TGCGCCAGCAGCCCAGGGGGGTCGGGTCAGCCCCAGCATTTT CASSPGGSGQPQHF
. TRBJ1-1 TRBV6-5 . TGTGCCAGCCAGGGGCCGAGGACGCGCACTGAAGCTTTCTTT CASQGPRTRTEAFF